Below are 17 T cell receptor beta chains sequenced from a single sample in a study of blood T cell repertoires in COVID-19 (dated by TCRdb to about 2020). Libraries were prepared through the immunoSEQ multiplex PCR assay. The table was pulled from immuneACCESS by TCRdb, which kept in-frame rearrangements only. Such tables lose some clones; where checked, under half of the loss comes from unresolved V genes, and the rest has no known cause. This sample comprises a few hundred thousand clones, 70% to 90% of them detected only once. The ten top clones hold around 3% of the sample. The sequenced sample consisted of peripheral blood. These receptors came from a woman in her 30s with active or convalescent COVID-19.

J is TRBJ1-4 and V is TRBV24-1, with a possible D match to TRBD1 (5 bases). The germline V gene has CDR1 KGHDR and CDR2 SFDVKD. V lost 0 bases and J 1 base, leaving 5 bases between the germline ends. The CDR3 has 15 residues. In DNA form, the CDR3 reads TGTGCCACCAGTGATTTGAGGGGAACTAATGAAAAACTGTTTTTT. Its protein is CATSDLRGTNEKLFF.

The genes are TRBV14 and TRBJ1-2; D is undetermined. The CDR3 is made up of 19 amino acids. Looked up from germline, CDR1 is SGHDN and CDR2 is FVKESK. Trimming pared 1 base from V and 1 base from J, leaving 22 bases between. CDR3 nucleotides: TGTGCCAGCAGCCAAGGCACTCGACAAAGAAGTTTTTTTAACTATGGCTACACCTTC. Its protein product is CASSQGTRQRSFFNYGYTF.

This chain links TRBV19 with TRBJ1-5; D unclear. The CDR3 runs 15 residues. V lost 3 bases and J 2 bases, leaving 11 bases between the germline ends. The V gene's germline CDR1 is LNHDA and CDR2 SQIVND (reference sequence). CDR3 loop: CASSIRVEGNQPQHF. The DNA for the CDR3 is TGTGCCAGTAGTATCCGGGTTGAGGGCAATCAGCCCCAGCATTTT.

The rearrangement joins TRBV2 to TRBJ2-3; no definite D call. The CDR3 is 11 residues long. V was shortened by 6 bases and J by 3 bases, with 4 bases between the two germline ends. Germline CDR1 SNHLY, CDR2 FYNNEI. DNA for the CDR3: TGTGCCAGCAGCTATACAGATACGCAGTATTTT. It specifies CASSYTDTQYF.

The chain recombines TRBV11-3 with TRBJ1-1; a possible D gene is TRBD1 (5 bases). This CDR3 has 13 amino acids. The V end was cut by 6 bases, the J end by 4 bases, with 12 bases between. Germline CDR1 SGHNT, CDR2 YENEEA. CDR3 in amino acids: CASSSGSGTEAFF. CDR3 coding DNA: TGTGCCAGCAGTTCAGGGTCGGGCACTGAAGCTTTCTTT.

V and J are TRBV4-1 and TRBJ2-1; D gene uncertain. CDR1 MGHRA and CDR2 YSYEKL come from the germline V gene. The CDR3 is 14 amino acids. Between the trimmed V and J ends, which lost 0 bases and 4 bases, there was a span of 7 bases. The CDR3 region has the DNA TGCGCCAGCAGCCAAGATGAGGAATACAATGAGCAGTTCTTC. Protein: CASSQDEEYNEQFF.

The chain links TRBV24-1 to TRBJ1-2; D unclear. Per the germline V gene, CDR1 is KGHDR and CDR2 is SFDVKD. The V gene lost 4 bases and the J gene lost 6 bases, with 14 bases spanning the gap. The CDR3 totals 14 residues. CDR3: CATSDPGRVDGYTF. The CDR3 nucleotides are TGTGCCACCAGTGACCCCGGGAGGGTCGATGGCTACACCTTC.

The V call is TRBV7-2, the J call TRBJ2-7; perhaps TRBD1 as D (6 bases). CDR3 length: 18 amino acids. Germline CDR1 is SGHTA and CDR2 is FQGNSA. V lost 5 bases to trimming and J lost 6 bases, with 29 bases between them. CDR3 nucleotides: TGTGCCAGCAGCGCCACCCCGGGACAACTTTACGCCCGGCTCGAGCAGTACTTC. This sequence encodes CASSATPGQLYARLEQYF.

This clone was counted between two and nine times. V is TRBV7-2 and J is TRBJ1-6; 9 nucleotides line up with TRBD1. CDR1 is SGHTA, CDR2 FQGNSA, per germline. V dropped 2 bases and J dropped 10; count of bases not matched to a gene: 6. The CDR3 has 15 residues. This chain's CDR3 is CASSLLRTGESPLHF. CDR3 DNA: TGTGCCAGCAGCTTACTTAGGACAGGGGAATCACCCCTCCACTTT. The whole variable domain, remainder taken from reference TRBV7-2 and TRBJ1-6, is GAGVSQSPSNKVTEKGKDVELRCDPISGHTALYWYRQSLGQGLEFLIYFQGNSAPDKSGLPSDRFSAERTGGSVSTLTIQRTQQEDSAVYLCASSLLRTGESPLHFGNGTRLTVT.

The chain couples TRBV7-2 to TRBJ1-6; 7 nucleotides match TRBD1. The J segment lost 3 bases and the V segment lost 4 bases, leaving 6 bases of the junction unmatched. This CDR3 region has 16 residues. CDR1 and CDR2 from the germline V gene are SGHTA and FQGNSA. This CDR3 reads CASSSPTGIYNSPLHF. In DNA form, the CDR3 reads TGTGCCAGCAGCTCACCGACAGGGATCTATAATTCACCCCTCCACTTT.

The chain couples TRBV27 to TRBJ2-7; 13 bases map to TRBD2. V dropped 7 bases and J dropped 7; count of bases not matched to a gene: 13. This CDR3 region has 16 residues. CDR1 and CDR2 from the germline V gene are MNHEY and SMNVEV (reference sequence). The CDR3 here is CASTQPGLAGVGEQYF. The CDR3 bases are TGTGCCAGCACCCAACCCGGACTAGCGGGGGTAGGGGAGCAGTACTTC.

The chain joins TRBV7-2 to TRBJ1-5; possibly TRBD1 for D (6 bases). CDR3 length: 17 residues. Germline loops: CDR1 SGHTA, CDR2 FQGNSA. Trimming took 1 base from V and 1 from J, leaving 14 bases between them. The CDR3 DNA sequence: TGTGCCAGCAGCTTAGAGGAGGGGGGGCCAAGCAATCAGCCCCAGCATTTT. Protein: CASSLEEGGPSNQPQHF.

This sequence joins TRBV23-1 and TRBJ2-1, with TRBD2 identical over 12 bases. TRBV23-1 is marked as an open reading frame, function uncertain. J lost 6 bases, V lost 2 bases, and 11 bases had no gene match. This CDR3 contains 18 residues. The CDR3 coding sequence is TGCGCCAGCAGTCAACCGGCTAGCGGGGGGGCCCAGGGCAATGAGCAGTTCTTC. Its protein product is CASSQPASGGAQGNEQFF.

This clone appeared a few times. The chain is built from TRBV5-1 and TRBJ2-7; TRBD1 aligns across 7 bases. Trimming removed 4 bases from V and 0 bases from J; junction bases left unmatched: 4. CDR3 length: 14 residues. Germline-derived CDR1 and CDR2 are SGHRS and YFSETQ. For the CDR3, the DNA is TGCGCCAGCAGCGAACAGGGGCCCTCCTACGAGCAGTACTTC. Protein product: CASSEQGPSYEQYF.

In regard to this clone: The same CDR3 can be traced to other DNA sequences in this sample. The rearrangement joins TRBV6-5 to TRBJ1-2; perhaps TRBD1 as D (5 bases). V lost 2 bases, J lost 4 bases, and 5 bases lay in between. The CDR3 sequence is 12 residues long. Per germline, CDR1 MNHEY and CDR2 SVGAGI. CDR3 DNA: TGTGCCAGCAGTTACCAGGGCTATGGCTACACCTTC. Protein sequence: CASSYQGYGYTF.

In nucleotides, the CDR3 is TGTGCCAGCAGCTTTTTTAGCGGGGGACTGGGGGCCAACGTCCTGACTTTC. This codes for CASSFFSGGLGANVLTF. The chain combines TRBV5-6 with TRBJ2-6; 9 nucleotides agree with TRBD2. Germline V gene sequence: CDR1 SGHDT, CDR2 YYEEEE. This CDR3 is built from 17 residues. J gave up 4 bases and V 2 bases, and 7 bases lay outside the gene matches. The full variable domain, in which reference TRBV5-6 and TRBJ2-6 provide the parts outside the CDR3, is DAGVTQSPTHLIKTRGQQVTLRCSPKSGHDTVSWYQQALGQGPQFIFQYYEEEERQRGNFPDRFSGHQFPNYSSELNVNALLLGDSALYLCASSFFSGGLGANVLTFGAGSRLTVL.

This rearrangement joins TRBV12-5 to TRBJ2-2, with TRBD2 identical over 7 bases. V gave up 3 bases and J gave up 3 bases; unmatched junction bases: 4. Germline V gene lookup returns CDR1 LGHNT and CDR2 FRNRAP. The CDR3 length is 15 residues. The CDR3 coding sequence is TGTGCTAGTGGTTTAGCCCTAGCGGACACCGGGGAGCTGTTTTTT. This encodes CASGLALADTGELFF.